The 29 T cell receptor beta chains reported below all come from one sample, sequenced in a study of T cells after yellow fever vaccination. TCRdb ran MiXCR on the 5' RACE reads and lists one entry per CDR3 protein. In the table there are about 320,000 distinct CDR3 sequences, around 4.5% of which are singletons. The sample in question was PBMCs, obtained 15 days after the yellow fever booster vaccination. The source of these receptors is a man aged 18 to 35 who received the YFV17D yellow fever vaccine.

This clonotype was found a few times. The chain couples TRBV29-1 to TRBJ1-1; tentative D call: TRBD1 (6 bases). Trimming removed 1 base from V and 5 bases from J, with 11 bases in between. The CDR3 is made up of 13 amino acids. CDR1 SQVTM and CDR2 ANQGSEA come from the germline V gene. The CDR3 loop reads CSVEGTAQTEAFF. DNA of the CDR3: TGCAGCGTTGAAGGGACAGCTCAAACTGAAGCTTTCTTT.

The table lists this clonotype with many counts. The chain recombines TRBV5-1 with TRBJ1-3, with D maybe TRBD1 (5 bases). The CDR3 loop spans 13 amino acids. Trimming cost V 6 bases and J 4 bases, with 11 bases left between them. CDR1 and CDR2 from the germline V gene are SGHRS and YFSETQ. CDR3 region: CASTRDSGNTIYF. As DNA, the CDR3 is TGCGCCAGCACAAGGGACTCGGGAAACACCATATATTTT.

This clonotype was seen a handful of times. J is TRBJ1-4 and V is TRBV4-1, with D maybe TRBD1 (6 bases). This CDR3 spans 16 amino acids. CDR1 and CDR2 from the germline V gene are MGHRA and YSYEKL. V was trimmed by 2 bases and J by 8 bases, leaving 18 bases between them. The CDR3 loop is CASSQLLRGNGEKLFF. DNA for the CDR3: TGCGCCAGCAGCCAACTATTGAGGGGGAACGGGGAAAAACTGTTTTTT.

This clonotype came up many times. The chain recombines TRBV21-1 with TRBJ1-2; the D call TRBD1 from the table was never checked on the DNA. TRBV21-1 is given as a pseudogene. The CDR3 sequence is 15 residues long. The CDR3 is CASSTPSQGVTGYTF. As DNA, the CDR3 is TGTGCCAGCAGCACCCCCTCACAGGGGGTTACGGGCTACACCTTC.

This clonotype was counted only a few times. The V call is TRBV5-1, the J call TRBJ2-5; 9 nucleotides agree with TRBD1. The CDR3 is 15 amino acids. The ends lost 3 bases at V and 0 bases at J; junction bases unmatched: 3. The V gene's germline CDR1 is SGHRS and CDR2 YFSETQ. The CDR3 reads CASSSGQGYQETQYF. CDR3 DNA sequence: TGCGCCAGCAGCTCGGGACAGGGTTACCAAGAGACCCAGTACTTC.

The table lists this clonotype with many counts. This chain connects TRBV12-3 or TRBV12-4 to TRBJ1-1; D gene unclear. The CDR3 is 11 amino acids. V dropped 5 bases and J dropped 5 bases, with 6 bases sitting between them. CDR3 nucleotides: TGTGCCAGCAGTGGATTTACTGAAGCTTTCTTT. This encodes CASSGFTEAFF.

At least ten counts were recorded for this clonotype. This chain's CDR3 is CASKWYTGELFF. The CDR3 nucleotides read TGTGCCAGCAAGTGGTACACCGGGGAGCTGTTTTTT. The chain links TRBV27 to TRBJ2-2; no clear D gene. Germline V gives CDR1 MNHEY, CDR2 SMNVEV (reference sequence). V was cut by 7 bases and J by 3 bases, with 6 bases left in between. The CDR3 is made up of 12 amino acids.

This clonotype was picked up a small number of times. CDR3 in amino acids: CASSYQGFAVIEQYF. In nucleotides, the CDR3 is TGTGCCAGCAGTTACCAGGGCTTCGCGGTCATCGAGCAGTACTTC. V is TRBV6-5 and J is TRBJ2-7; a possible D gene is TRBD1 (5 bases). The CDR3 length is 15 residues. Germline V gene sequence: CDR1 MNHEY, CDR2 SVGAGI. Trimming took off 2 bases at V and 6 bases at J, with 17 bases between the two ends.

This rearrangement joins TRBV5-1 to TRBJ2-6; tentatively, D is TRBD1 or TRBD2 (5 bases each). Germline V lookup: CDR1 SGHRS, CDR2 YFSETQ. The V gene lost 5 bases and the J gene lost 4 bases, with 13 bases spanning the gap. This CDR3 has 15 residues. CDR3 protein: CASSTSGDGANVLTF. The CDR3 nucleotides are TGCGCCAGCAGTACCTCCGGGGACGGGGCCAACGTCCTGACTTTC.

About this clonotype itself: Given a much more abundant clone one base away, this may be a read error. The chain joins TRBV7-2 to TRBJ1-2; D perhaps matches TRBD1 (5 bases). Germline V gene lookup returns CDR1 SGHTA and CDR2 FQGNSA. This CDR3 contains 15 residues. CDR3 residues: CASSLTGLDNYGYIF. The CDR3 DNA follows: TGTGCCAGCAGCTTAACGGGACTGGATAACTATGGCTACATCTTC.

This clonotype was counted a few times. The chain recombines TRBV19 with TRBJ1-2; 11 nucleotides line up with TRBD1. Trimming took 7 bases from V and 6 from J; bases not matched to a gene: 4. The CDR3 covers 13 residues. Germline CDR1 reads LNHDA; CDR2 reads SQIVND (reference sequence). The DNA of the CDR3 is TGTGCCAGTACCCCGGACAGGGGGCATGGCTACACCTTC. Amino acid sequence: CASTPDRGHGYTF.

The genes are TRBV7-3 and TRBJ2-3; D is unresolved. Germline CDR1 reads SGHTA; CDR2 reads FQGTGA. V was trimmed by 0 bases and J by 3 bases, leaving 7 bases between them. This CDR3 region has 14 residues. The CDR3 region has the DNA TGTGCCAGCAGCTTAACGTTAGGGACAGATACGCAGTATTTT. Translation gives CASSLTLGTDTQYF. Based on the CDR3 plus reference TRBV7-3 and TRBJ2-3, the full variable domain is GAGVSQTPSNKVTEKGKYVELRCDPISGHTALYWYRQSLGQGPEFLIYFQGTGAADDSGLPNDRFFAVRPEGSVSTLKIQRTERGDSAVYLCASSLTLGTDTQYFGPGTRLTVL.

This clonotype occurred a few times. The chain recombines TRBV4-3 with TRBJ2-5, with 7 bases identical to TRBD2. CDR1 and CDR2 from the germline V gene are LGHNA and YSLEER. The CDR3 is 16 amino acids. The junction had 12 bases not matched to a gene; V was cut back by 4 bases and J by 4 bases. The CDR3 bases are TGCGCCAGCAGCCGGGCCCTGGGAGGGATGGCAGAGACCCAGTACTTC. Its translation: CASSRALGGMAETQYF.

This clonotype was recorded many times. The J gene is TRBJ1-5, the V gene TRBV7-2; 7 bases are a match to TRBD1. V shed 4 bases, J shed 5 bases, and the junction held 2 bases outside the gene matches. This CDR3 has 13 residues. The V gene's germline CDR1 is SGHTA and CDR2 FQGNSA. Here the CDR3 reads CASSSQGDQPQHF. The CDR3 DNA reads as TGTGCCAGCAGCTCCCAGGGGGATCAGCCCCAGCATTTT.

This clonotype was observed a handful of times. This sequence joins TRBV4-3 and TRBJ2-5, with TRBD2 as a possible D gene (5 bases). Germline V CDR1 and CDR2: LGHNA, YSLEER. CDR3 length equals 17 residues. V was trimmed by 3 bases and J by 5 bases, leaving 22 bases between them. Written as DNA, the CDR3 is TGCGCCAGCAGCCAGAACCCCCTAGCTTCCACACCGGAGACCCAGTACTTC. Residues: CASSQNPLASTPETQYF.

This clonotype was observed many times. The chain recombines TRBV11-2 with TRBJ2-1; 7 bases match TRBD2. The CDR3 covers 15 residues. Germline CDR1 is SGHAT and CDR2 is FQNNGV. With 5 bases clipped from V and 2 bases from J, the junction kept 6 bases outside the gene matches. This CDR3 reads CASSSGARTYNEQFF. The DNA for the CDR3 is TGTGCCAGCAGCAGCGGGGCCCGGACCTACAATGAGCAGTTCTTC.

This chain joins TRBV12-3 or TRBV12-4 and TRBJ2-1; 10 positions agree with TRBD2. The V gene end was trimmed by 6 bases and the J gene end by 4 bases; junction bases not matched to a gene: 6. The CDR3 is made up of 15 amino acids. CDR3 protein: CASSPTSGAYNEQFF. The CDR3 nucleotides are TGTGCCAGCAGCCCAACTAGCGGGGCATACAATGAGCAGTTCTTC.

This clonotype was recorded many times. The V and J genes are TRBV5-1 and TRBJ1-1, with D perhaps TRBD1 (6 bases). V dropped 0 bases and J dropped 2 bases, with 11 bases sitting between them. The V gene's germline CDR1 is SGHRS and CDR2 YFSETQ. The CDR3 spans 15 residues. CDR3 sequence (DNA): TGCGCCAGCAGCTTGGCTCCGGACAGCAACACTGAAGCTTTCTTT. It yields the protein CASSLAPDSNTEAFF.

This clonotype was counted a few times. The chain has TRBV20-1 and TRBJ2-2, with a possible D match to TRBD1 (5 bases). CDR1 is DFQATT and CDR2 is SNEGSKA in the germline V gene (reference sequence). CDR3 length equals 16 residues. With 0 bases removed from V and 7 bases from J, the gap between germline ends came to 18 bases. The DNA of the CDR3 is TGCAGTGCTAGAGATAAGGCGGCAGGGTGGGGCGGGGAGCTGTTTTTT. Amino acid sequence: CSARDKAAGWGGELFF.

The chain carries TRBV12-3 or TRBV12-4 and TRBJ2-7, with D perhaps given as TRBD1 or TRBD2 (5 bases each). Trimming pared 7 bases from V and 2 bases from J, leaving 12 bases between. This CDR3 has 13 amino acids. The CDR3 DNA reads as TGTGCCAGCACCGTAGGGACCCCCTACGAGCAGTACTTC. Translated, it gives CASTVGTPYEQYF.

This clonotype was picked up many times. This sequence joins TRBV6-5 and TRBJ2-2; TRBD2 might be the D (5 bases). The CDR3 runs to 15 residues. The germline V and J ends were trimmed by 6 bases and 6 bases, with 17 bases remaining between them. From germline, CDR1 is MNHEY and CDR2 SVGAGI. CDR3 nucleotide sequence: TGTGCCAGCAGCCCCAGAGGTTCCGGGGCCGGGGAGCTGTTTTTT. It specifies CASSPRGSGAGELFF.

The rearrangement uses TRBV12-3 or TRBV12-4 and TRBJ2-5; 11 nucleotides agree with TRBD2. CDR3 length: 15 amino acids. V gave up 5 bases and J gave up 4 bases; unmatched junction bases: 6. The CDR3, as DNA: TGTGCCAGCAGTCCACTAGCGGGGGAGTTAGAGACCCAGTACTTC. Protein sequence: CASSPLAGELETQYF.

The chain has TRBV12-3 or TRBV12-4 and TRBJ1-5; a possible D gene is TRBD1 (6 bases). Trimming took off 5 bases at V and 0 bases at J, with 11 bases between the two ends. CDR3 length: 15 residues. CDR3 in amino acids: CASSSGQNSNQPQHF. CDR3 nucleotides: TGTGCCAGCAGTAGTGGACAGAATAGCAATCAGCCCCAGCATTTT.

The sample holds many counts of this clonotype. The chain links TRBV6-5 to TRBJ1-1; 7 bases match TRBD1. The length of the CDR3 is 15 residues. V was clipped by 6 bases and J by 1 base; unmatched bases: 8. Germline V gene sequence: CDR1 MNHEY, CDR2 SVGAGI. CDR3 amino acids: CASSPTYRGNTEAFF. The CDR3 nucleotides read TGTGCCAGCAGCCCTACTTACAGGGGGAACACTGAAGCTTTCTTT.

This clonotype was detected ten times or more. The chain links TRBV5-1 to TRBJ1-2, with unresolved D. Germline CDR1 is SGHRS and CDR2 is YFSETQ. Trimming pared 0 bases from V and 4 bases from J, leaving 13 bases between. This CDR3 is built from 15 residues. Here the CDR3 DNA reads TGCGCCAGCAGCTTGGGTCAAGAAGGGATCTATGGCTACACCTTC. Its protein is CASSLGQEGIYGYTF.

This clonotype has a count of ten or more. The chain uses TRBV20-1 and TRBJ2-3; 12 bases are shared with TRBD2. Looked up from germline, CDR1 is DFQATT and CDR2 is SNEGSKA (reference sequence). The CDR3 loop spans 16 amino acids. The V and J ends lost 5 bases and 8 bases, in that order; junction bases with no gene match: 14. The CDR3 DNA follows: TGCAGTGCTGGAAGACTAGCGGGGGTAGAATCAGCTACGCAGTATTTT. Translated: CSAGRLAGVESATQYF.

The chain has TRBV7-2 and TRBJ2-5, with unresolved D. The CDR3 spans 15 residues. Germline values: CDR1 SGHTA, CDR2 FQGNSA. The germline V and J ends were trimmed by 3 bases and 5 bases, with 16 bases remaining between them. The CDR3 reads CASSFGDSGWETQYF. The CDR3 nucleotides are TGTGCCAGCAGCTTTGGGGATTCGGGTTGGGAGACCCAGTACTTC.

This chain links TRBV7-8 with TRBJ2-1; TRBD2 matches 10 bases. This CDR3 region has 16 residues. V shed 1 base, J shed 14 bases, and the junction held 14 bases outside the gene matches. The germline V gene has CDR1 SGHVS and CDR2 FQNEAQ. The CDR3 bases are TGTGCCAGCAGCTTAGGGTCTAGCGGGGGCCAGACCTGGGAGTTCTTC. Translated: CASSLGSSGGQTWEFF.

This clonotype was found many times. The chain recombines TRBV3-1 with TRBJ1-2, with D hard to call. V lost 2 bases and J lost 6, with 7 bases in between. The CDR3 runs to 12 residues. Germline CDR1 LGHDT, CDR2 YNNKEL (reference sequence). This chain's CDR3 is CASSQYRNGYTF. The CDR3 DNA sequence: TGTGCCAGCAGCCAATACCGGAATGGCTACACCTTC. Complete variable domain (other parts from reference TRBV3-1 and TRBJ1-2): DTAVSQTPKYLVTQMGNDKSIKCEQNLGHDTMYWYKQDSKKFLKIMFSYNNKELIINETVPNRFSPKSPDKAHLNLHINSLELGDSAVYFCASSQYRNGYTFGSGTRLTVV.